The T cell receptor beta chain under discussion was sequenced for a study of T cells in Graves' hyperthyroidism and ophthalmopathy. CDR3 length: 16 amino acids. Germline-derived CDR1 and CDR2 are MNHNS and SASEGT. V shed 2 bases and J 2 bases; nucleotides not matched to a gene: 4. In the ophthalmopathy cohort, Clinical Activity Score was at least 3, NOSPECS grade at least 4, and duration under 3 months. Patients with uncontrolled infections, other autoimmune diseases, pregnancy or lactation were excluded. General observations from the study: Most thyroid clonotypes with frequency above 0.001 were detected in blood.

The sample holds many counts of this clonotype. Antigen unknown. Researchers amplified the TCR beta CDR3 regions from RNA transcripts. Initially, a first-round RT-PCR of the TCR CDR3 employed the HTBI primer set. Each CDR3 protein is one row after TCRdb ran MiXCR on the multiplex PCR reads. This table holds approximately 520,000 distinct CDR3 sequences, approximately 25% found once. The chain carries TRBV6-1 and TRBJ1-5, with 9 bases fitting TRBD1. The receptor was isolated from a woman aged 30 to 39 with Graves' ophthalmopathy. Sequencing used blood. CDR3 loop: CASSEYGQGRNQPQHF. The CDR3 DNA follows: TGTGCCAGCAGTGAATATGGACAGGGGCGCAATCAGCCCCAGCATTTT.